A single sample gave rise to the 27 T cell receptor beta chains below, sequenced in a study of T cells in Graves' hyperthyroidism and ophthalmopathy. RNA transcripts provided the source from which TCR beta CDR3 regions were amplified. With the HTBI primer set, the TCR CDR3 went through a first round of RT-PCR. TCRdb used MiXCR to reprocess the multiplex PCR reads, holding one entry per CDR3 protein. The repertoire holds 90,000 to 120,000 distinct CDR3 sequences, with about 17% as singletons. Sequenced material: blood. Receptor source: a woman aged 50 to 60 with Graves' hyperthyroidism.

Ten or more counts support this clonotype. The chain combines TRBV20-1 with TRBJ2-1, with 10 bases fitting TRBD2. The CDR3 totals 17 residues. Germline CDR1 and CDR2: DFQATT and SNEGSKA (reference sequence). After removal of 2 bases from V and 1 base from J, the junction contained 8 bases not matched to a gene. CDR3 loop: CSARNYLAGVSYNEQFF. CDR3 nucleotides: TGCAGTGCTAGAAATTATCTAGCGGGAGTATCCTACAATGAGCAGTTCTTC.

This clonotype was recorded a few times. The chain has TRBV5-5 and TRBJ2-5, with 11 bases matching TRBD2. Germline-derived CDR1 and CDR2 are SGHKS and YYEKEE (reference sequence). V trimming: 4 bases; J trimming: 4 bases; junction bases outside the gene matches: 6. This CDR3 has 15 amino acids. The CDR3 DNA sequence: TGTGCCAGCAGCAAAATTAGCGGGAGGGGAGAGACCCAGTACTTC. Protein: CASSKISGRGETQYF.

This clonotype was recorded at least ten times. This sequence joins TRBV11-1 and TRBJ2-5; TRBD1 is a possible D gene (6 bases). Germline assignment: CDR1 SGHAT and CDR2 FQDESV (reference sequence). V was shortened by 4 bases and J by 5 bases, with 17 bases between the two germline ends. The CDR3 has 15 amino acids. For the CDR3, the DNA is TGTGCCAGCAGCTCCGGCAGGGGTGGCGGGGAGACCCAGTACTTC. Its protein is CASSSGRGGGETQYF. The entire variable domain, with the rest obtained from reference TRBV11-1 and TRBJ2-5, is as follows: EAEVAQSPRYKITEKSQAVAFWCDPISGHATLYWYRQILGQGPELLVQFQDESVVDDSQLPKDRFSAERLKGVDSTLKIQPAELGDSAMYLCASSSGRGGGETQYFGPGTRLLVL.

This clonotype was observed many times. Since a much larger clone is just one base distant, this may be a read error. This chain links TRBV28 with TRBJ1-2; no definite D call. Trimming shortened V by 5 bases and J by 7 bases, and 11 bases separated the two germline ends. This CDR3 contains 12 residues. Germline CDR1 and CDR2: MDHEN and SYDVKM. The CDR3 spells CASSKTGCGYTF. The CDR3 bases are TGTGCCAGCAGTAAGACGGGCTGTGGCTACACCTTC.

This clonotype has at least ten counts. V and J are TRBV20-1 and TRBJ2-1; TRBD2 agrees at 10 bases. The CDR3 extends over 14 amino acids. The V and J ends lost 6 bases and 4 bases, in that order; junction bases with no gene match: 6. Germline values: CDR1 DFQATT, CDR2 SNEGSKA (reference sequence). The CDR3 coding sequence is TGCAGTGCCTCTAGCGGGAGTAGGTACAATGAGCAGTTCTTC. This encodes CSASSGSRYNEQFF.

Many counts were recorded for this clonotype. The CDR3 spells CAISDPSGANVLTF. Here the CDR3 DNA reads TGTGCCATCAGTGATCCGAGCGGTGCCAACGTCCTGACTTTC. The V gene is TRBV10-3, the J gene TRBJ2-6, with a weak D call TRBD2 (5 bases). The germline V and J ends were trimmed by 3 bases and 7 bases, with 10 bases remaining between them. CDR1 and CDR2 from the germline V gene are ENHRY and SYGVKD. The CDR3 has 14 amino acids.

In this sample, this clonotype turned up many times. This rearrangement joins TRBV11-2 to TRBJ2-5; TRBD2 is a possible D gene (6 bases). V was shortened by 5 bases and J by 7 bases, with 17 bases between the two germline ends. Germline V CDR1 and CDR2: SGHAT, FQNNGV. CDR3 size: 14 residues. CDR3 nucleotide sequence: TGTGCCAGCAGCGCAACGGGACTTGGCGGGACCCAGTACTTC. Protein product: CASSATGLGGTQYF.

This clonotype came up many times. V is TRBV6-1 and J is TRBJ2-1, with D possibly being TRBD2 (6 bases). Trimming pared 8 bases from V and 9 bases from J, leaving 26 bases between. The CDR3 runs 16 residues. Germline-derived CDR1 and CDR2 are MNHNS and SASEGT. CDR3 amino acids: CASVKPLATLRGEQFF. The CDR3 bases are TGTGCCAGCGTAAAACCTCTAGCGACCTTACGAGGTGAGCAGTTCTTC.

The CDR3 sequence: CASSLDQAAYEQFF. The CDR3 bases are TGTGCCAGCAGCTTAGATCAAGCGGCCTACGAGCAGTTCTTC. The chain couples TRBV11-2 to TRBJ2-7; D might be TRBD2 (5 bases). The end of the DNA fits TRBJ2-1 better, so the J call may be wrong. CDR1 is SGHAT, CDR2 FQNNGV, per germline. The CDR3 covers 14 residues.

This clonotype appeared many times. The CDR3 loop is CSVETPGSNIQYF. Written as DNA, the CDR3 is TGCAGCGTTGAAACCCCAGGGTCCAACATTCAGTACTTC. The chain couples TRBV29-1 to TRBJ2-4; D perhaps matches TRBD1 (5 bases). This CDR3 comprises 13 residues. The ends were cut back, 2 bases at V and 7 bases at J, with 12 bases in the middle. Germline-derived CDR1 and CDR2 are SQVTM and ANQGSEA.

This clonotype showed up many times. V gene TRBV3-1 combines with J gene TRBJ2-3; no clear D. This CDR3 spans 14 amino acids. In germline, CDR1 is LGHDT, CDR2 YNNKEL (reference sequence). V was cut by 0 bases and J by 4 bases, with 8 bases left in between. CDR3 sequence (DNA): TGTGCCAGCAGCCAAGATCGGTGGGCAGATACGCAGTATTTT. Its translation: CASSQDRWADTQYF.

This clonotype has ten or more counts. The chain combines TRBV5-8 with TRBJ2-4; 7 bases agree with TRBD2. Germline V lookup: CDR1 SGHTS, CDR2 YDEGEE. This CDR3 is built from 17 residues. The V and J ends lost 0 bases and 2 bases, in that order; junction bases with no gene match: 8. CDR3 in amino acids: CASSLGGLGVTKNIQYF. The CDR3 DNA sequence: TGTGCCAGCAGCTTGGGAGGACTAGGGGTCACCAAAAACATTCAGTACTTC.

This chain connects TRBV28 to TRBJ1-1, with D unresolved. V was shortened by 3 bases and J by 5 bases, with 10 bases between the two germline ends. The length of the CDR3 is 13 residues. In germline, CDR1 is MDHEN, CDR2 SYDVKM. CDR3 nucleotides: TGTGCCAGCAGTTTTCGGGTGGATACTGAAGCTTTCTTT. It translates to CASSFRVDTEAFF.

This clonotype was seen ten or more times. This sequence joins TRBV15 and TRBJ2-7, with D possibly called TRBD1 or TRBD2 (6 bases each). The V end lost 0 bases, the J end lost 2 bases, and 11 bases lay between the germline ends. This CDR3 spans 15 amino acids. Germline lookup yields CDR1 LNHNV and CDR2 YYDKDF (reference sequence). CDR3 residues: CATSRERGRTYEQYF. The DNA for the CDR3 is TGTGCCACCAGCAGAGAAAGGGGGAGGACCTACGAGCAGTACTTC.

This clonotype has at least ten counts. CDR3: CAWSRASGNTIYF. The CDR3 DNA is TGTGCCTGGAGCCGGGCTTCTGGAAACACCATATATTTT. The chain links TRBV30 to TRBJ1-3; D uncertain. The germline V gene has CDR1 GTSNPN and CDR2 SVGIG (reference sequence). This CDR3 comprises 13 residues. V shed 3 bases and J shed 1 base, with 7 bases lying between them. The entire variable domain, with the rest obtained from reference TRBV30 and TRBJ1-3, is as follows: SQTIHQWPATLVQPVGSPLSLECTVEGTSNPNLYWYRQAAGRGLQLLFYSVGIGQISSEVPQNLSASRPQDRQFILSSKKLLLSDSGFYLCAWSRASGNTIYFGEGSWLTVV.

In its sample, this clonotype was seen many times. CDR3 bases: TGTGCCAGCAGCCTCGGAGGCGGGAGTATGTACAATGAGCAGTTCTTC. Its protein is CASSLGGGSMYNEQFF. The chain carries TRBV5-8 and TRBJ2-1; 7 bases are shared with TRBD2. Losses at the gene ends were 4 bases for V and 4 bases for J; bases not matched to a gene: 11. Germline-derived CDR1 and CDR2 are SGHTS and YDEGEE. This CDR3 contains 16 residues.

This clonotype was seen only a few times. The CDR3 DNA reads TGCGCCAGCAGTGATCAGGGACAGGGAAACACCGGGGAGCTGTTTTTT. Protein sequence: CASSDQGQGNTGELFF. The J gene is TRBJ2-2, the V gene TRBV10-1; TRBD1 matches 9 bases. The J segment lost 2 bases and the V segment lost 3 bases, leaving 4 bases of the junction unmatched. Looked up from germline, CDR1 is WNHNN and CDR2 is SYGVQD (reference sequence). The CDR3 consists of 16 residues.

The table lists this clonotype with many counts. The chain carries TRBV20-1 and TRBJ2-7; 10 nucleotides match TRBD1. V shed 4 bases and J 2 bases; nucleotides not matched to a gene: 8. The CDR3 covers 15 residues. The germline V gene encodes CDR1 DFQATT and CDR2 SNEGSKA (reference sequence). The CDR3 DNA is TGCAGTGCTACACAATCGGGACAGGGGACCTACGAGCAGTACGTC. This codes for CSATQSGQGTYEQYV.

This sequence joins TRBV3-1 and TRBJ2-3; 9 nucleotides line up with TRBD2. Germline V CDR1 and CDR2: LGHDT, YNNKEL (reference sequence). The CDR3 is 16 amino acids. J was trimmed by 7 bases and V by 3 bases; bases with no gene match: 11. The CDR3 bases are TGTGCCAGCAGCCAGGATACTGCTAGCGGGATGTATACGCAGTATTTT. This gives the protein CASSQDTASGMYTQYF.

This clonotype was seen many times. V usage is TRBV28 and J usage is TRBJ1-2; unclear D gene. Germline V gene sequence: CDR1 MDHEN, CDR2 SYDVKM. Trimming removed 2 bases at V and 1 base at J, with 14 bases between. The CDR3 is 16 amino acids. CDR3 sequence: CASSLLDRLVNYGYTF. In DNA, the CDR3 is TGTGCCAGCAGTTTACTGGACCGCCTCGTTAACTATGGCTACACCTTC.

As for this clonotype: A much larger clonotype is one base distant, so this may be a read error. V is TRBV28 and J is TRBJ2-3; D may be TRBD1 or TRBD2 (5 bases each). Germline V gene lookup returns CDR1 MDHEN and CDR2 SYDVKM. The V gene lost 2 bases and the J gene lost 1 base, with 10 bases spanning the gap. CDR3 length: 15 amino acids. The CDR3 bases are TGTGCCAGCAGTTTAAGGGGACCTCGCACAGATACGCAGTATTTT. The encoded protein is CASSLRGPRTDTQYF.

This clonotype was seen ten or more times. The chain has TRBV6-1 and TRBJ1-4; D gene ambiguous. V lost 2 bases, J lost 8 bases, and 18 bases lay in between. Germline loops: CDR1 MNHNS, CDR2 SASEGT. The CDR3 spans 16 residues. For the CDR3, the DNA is TGTGCCAGCAGTGAATTAAGTGGAGGAGTAAGGGAAAAACTGTTTTTT. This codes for CASSELSGGVREKLFF.

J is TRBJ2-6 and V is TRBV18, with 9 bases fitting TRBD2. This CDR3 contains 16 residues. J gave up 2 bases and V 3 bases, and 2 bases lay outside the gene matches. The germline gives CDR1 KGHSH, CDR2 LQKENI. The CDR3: CASSPGLAAGANVLTF. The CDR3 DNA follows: TGTGCCAGCTCACCGGGACTAGCCGCTGGGGCCAACGTCCTGACTTTC.

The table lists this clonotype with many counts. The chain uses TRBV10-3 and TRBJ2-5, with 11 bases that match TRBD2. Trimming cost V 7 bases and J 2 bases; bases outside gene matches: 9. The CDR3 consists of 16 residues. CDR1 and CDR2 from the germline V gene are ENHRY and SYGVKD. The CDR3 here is CAINSLAGGPQETQYF. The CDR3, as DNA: TGTGCCATCAATAGCCTAGCGGGAGGACCTCAAGAGACCCAGTACTTC.

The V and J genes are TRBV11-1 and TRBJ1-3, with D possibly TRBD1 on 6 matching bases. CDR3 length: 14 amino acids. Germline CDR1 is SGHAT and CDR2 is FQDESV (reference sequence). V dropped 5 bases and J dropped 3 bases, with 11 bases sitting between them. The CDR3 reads CASSDRDNGNTIYF. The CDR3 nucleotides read TGTGCCAGCAGCGATCGGGACAATGGAAACACCATATATTTT.

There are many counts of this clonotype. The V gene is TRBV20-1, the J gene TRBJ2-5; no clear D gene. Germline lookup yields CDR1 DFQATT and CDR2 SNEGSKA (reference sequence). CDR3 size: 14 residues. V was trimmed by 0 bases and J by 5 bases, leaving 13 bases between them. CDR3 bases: TGCAGTGCTAGAGATCCTCGTGTTCGGGAGACCCAGTACTTC. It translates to CSARDPRVRETQYF.

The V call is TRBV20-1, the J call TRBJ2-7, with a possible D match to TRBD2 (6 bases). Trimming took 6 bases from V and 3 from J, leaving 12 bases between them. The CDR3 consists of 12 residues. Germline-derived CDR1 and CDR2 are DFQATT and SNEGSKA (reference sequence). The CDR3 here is CSAERANYEQYF. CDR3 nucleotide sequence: TGCAGTGCGGAGCGGGCGAACTACGAGCAGTACTTC.